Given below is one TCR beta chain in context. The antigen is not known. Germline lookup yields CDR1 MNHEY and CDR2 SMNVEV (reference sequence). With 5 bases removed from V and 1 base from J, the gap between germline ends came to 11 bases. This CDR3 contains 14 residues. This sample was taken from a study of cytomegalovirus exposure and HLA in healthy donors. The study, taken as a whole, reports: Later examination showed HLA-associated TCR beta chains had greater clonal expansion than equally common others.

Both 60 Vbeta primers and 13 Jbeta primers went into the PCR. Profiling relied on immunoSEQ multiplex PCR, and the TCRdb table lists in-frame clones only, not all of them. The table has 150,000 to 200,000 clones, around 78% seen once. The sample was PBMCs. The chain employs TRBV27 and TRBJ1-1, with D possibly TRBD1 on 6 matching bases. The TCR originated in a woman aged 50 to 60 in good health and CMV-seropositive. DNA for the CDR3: TGTGCCAGCAGTAGGGGGACGGCGAACACTGAAGCTTTCTTT. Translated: CASSRGTANTEAFF.